This T cell receptor (beta chain) came from a study of blood T cells in healthy people across ages. In the case of this clonotype: Its antigen remains unknown.

A sample-barcoded 5' primer and a J-beta primer mix were used in a second PCR of roughly 7 to 12 cycles. A 12-random-nucleotide template-switch adaptor tagged each cDNA molecule. MiXCR, applied by TCRdb to the 5' RACE reads, yields one record per CDR3 protein. The top ten hold around 22% of the sample, which has 700,000 to 950,000 distinct CDR3 sequences, 58% seen once. Study-wide findings and caveats: The donors' CMV status was not determined, possibly confounding changes in expanded clonotypes. Among T cells, TCR beta diversity per million cells dropped roughly linearly as age rose. Diversity was higher, and naive CD4+ cells more numerous, in long-lived donors than in aged donors.

The receptor comes from a man aged 30 to 39 in good health. Sequenced: blood.

Here the CDR3 reads CASTSWGTHEQYF. In DNA, the CDR3 is TGTGCCAGCACGTCGTGGGGGACCCACGAGCAGTACTTC. The rearrangement uses TRBV6-2 or TRBV6-3 and TRBJ2-4; perhaps D is TRBD1 or TRBD2 (5 bases each). The end of the DNA fits TRBJ2-7 better, so the J call may be wrong. CDR3 length equals 13 residues. The germline CDR1 and CDR2 sequences are MNHEY and SVGEGT.